Below are 26 T cell receptor beta chains sequenced from a single sample in a study of cytomegalovirus exposure and HLA in healthy donors. PCR amplification relied on 60 Vbeta primers (plus 13 Jbeta primers). Clones were read by immunoSEQ multiplex PCR, and TCRdb kept only the in-frame ones, dropping some. Here the sample spans 100,000 to 130,000 clones, approximately 80% being singletons. The sample taken for sequencing was PBMCs. The source of these receptors is a male donor in good health and CMV-seronegative.

This rearrangement joins TRBV27 to TRBJ2-7; 7 positions match TRBD1. The ends lost 8 bases at V and 0 bases at J; junction bases unmatched: 1. The CDR3 has 12 amino acids. Germline V gene data show CDR1 as MNHEY and CDR2 as SMNVEV (reference sequence). This chain's CDR3 is CASRDSSYEQYF. DNA for the CDR3: TGTGCCAGCCGGGACAGCTCCTACGAGCAGTACTTC.

The CDR3 DNA sequence: TGTGCCAGTAGTAACTCGCGTAGCTCCTACAATGAGCAGTTCTTC. Translating gives CASSNSRSSYNEQFF. This chain uses TRBV19 with TRBJ2-1; D gene unclear. Germline V gene sequence: CDR1 LNHDA, CDR2 SQIVND (reference sequence). The length of the CDR3 is 15 residues. Trimming removed 4 bases at V and 0 bases at J, with 10 bases between.

The gene calls are TRBV7-7 and TRBJ2-1, with 15 nucleotides matching TRBD2. In germline, CDR1 is SSHAT, CDR2 FNYEAQ (reference sequence). The CDR3 has 14 residues. V shed 5 bases and J 10 bases; nucleotides not matched to a gene: 3. CDR3 bases: TGTGCCAGCAGCCCGGGACTAGCGGGAGGAGAGCAGTTCTTC. It yields the protein CASSPGLAGGEQFF.

V and J are TRBV6-5 and TRBJ1-2, with D tentatively TRBD1 (6 bases). V was pared by 2 bases and J by 4 bases, with 11 bases between. The CDR3 has 14 residues. Germline loops: CDR1 MNHEY, CDR2 SVGAGI. The CDR3 coding sequence is TGTGCCAGCAGTTACGGCGGACAGCTCTATGGCTACACCTTC. Translated, it gives CASSYGGQLYGYTF.

This chain joins TRBV29-1 and TRBJ2-2; 9 nucleotides match TRBD2. The germline CDR1 and CDR2 sequences are SQVTM and ANQGSEA. This CDR3 has 17 amino acids. V lost 7 bases, J lost 3 bases, and 15 bases stayed unmatched. In DNA form, the CDR3 reads TGCAGCGCTAGAGGGGCTCAGCGGGAGGCCTACACCGGGGAGCTGTTTTTT. Translated: CSARGAQREAYTGELFF.

This chain uses TRBV5-1 with TRBJ2-7; 9 positions match TRBD2. Germline loops: CDR1 SGHRS, CDR2 YFSETQ. The CDR3 covers 15 residues. J gave up 2 bases and V 0 bases, and 3 bases lay outside the gene matches. CDR3 nucleotides: TGCGCCAGCAGCTTGGGCGCTAGCGGGGCCTACGAGCAGTACTTC. It yields the protein CASSLGASGAYEQYF.

The chain couples TRBV6-1 to TRBJ2-1; 10 bases align to TRBD1. V was clipped by 4 bases and J by 8 bases; unmatched bases: 2. Germline assignment: CDR1 MNHNS and CDR2 SASEGT. The CDR3 runs to 13 residues. CDR3 amino acids: CASSGTGGDEQFF. The CDR3 DNA is TGTGCCAGCAGTGGGACAGGGGGGGATGAGCAGTTCTTC.

The V call is TRBV7-9, the J call TRBJ2-5, with 7 bases matching TRBD2. The CDR3 is 14 residues long. Per the germline V gene, CDR1 is SEHNR and CDR2 is FQNEAQ (reference sequence). Trimming removed 1 base from V and 4 bases from J; junction bases left unmatched: 3. The CDR3 loop is CASSLVLARETQYF. CDR3 nucleotide sequence: TGTGCCAGCAGCTTAGTACTAGCGAGAGAGACCCAGTACTTC.

This chain joins TRBV7-2 and TRBJ2-1; 10 bases line up with TRBD2. The trim removed 1 base at V and 6 bases at J, leaving 3 bases unmatched. The CDR3 has 15 residues. Germline V gene data show CDR1 as SGHTA and CDR2 as FQGNSA. For the CDR3, the DNA is TGTGCCAGCAGCTTAGGGACTAGCGGAACCAATGAGCAGTTCTTC. Its protein product is CASSLGTSGTNEQFF.

The chain is built from TRBV27 and TRBJ1-2; 7 bases are a match to TRBD1. From germline, CDR1 is MNHEY and CDR2 SMNVEV (reference sequence). CDR3 length: 14 amino acids. J lost 0 bases, V lost 6 bases, and 4 bases had no gene match. This chain's CDR3 is CASRLQGTNYGYTF. The CDR3 coding sequence is TGTGCCAGCAGATTACAGGGGACTAACTATGGCTACACCTTC.

The V call is TRBV27, the J call TRBJ1-2; 10 nucleotides agree with TRBD1. Germline V lookup: CDR1 MNHEY, CDR2 SMNVEV (reference sequence). The CDR3 loop spans 16 amino acids. The ends lost 7 bases at V and 6 bases at J; junction bases unmatched: 14. The DNA of the CDR3 is TGTGCCAGCACAACCAGCGGAAGACAGGGGGCGAATGGCTACACCTTC. Translating gives CASTTSGRQGANGYTF.

The chain recombines TRBV6-5 with TRBJ2-7; TRBD2 agrees at 7 bases. This CDR3 contains 14 residues. Per the germline V gene, CDR1 is MNHEY and CDR2 is SVGAGI. J was trimmed by 2 bases and V by 2 bases; bases with no gene match: 3. The DNA of the CDR3 is TGTGCCAGCAGTTACGGGGAGGGTCCCTACGAGCAGTACTTC. This translates into CASSYGEGPYEQYF.

The chain has TRBV4-1 and TRBJ2-7; no reliable D call. Germline V gene data show CDR1 as MGHRA and CDR2 as YSYEKL. Trimming took off 4 bases at V and 1 base at J, with 11 bases between the two ends. CDR3 length: 14 residues. The CDR3 loop is CASSLLGASYEQYF. In DNA, the CDR3 is TGCGCCAGCAGCCTTCTAGGCGCTTCCTACGAGCAGTACTTC.

CDR3 sequence (DNA): TGTGCCTGGAGTGTTCGCTGGACTTACCTATCCTACAATGAGCAGTTCTTC. Translated: CAWSVRWTYLSYNEQFF. The chain recombines TRBV30 with TRBJ2-1, with D maybe TRBD2 (5 bases). This CDR3 is built from 17 residues. Germline CDR1 reads GTSNPN; CDR2 reads SVGIG (reference sequence). The V and J ends lost 0 bases and 1 base respectively, with 16 bases between them.

The chain combines TRBV11-3 with TRBJ2-5, with 10 bases identical to TRBD1. The germline V gene has CDR1 SGHNT and CDR2 YENEEA. The CDR3 consists of 18 residues. The V segment lost 4 bases and the J segment 5 bases; nucleotides outside the gene matches: 16. CDR3 DNA: TGTGCCAGCAGCTCCAAAGCCGGGACAGGGGATTTGCCGGAGACCCAGTACTTC. Protein: CASSSKAGTGDLPETQYF.

As concerns this clone: This CDR3 is also generated by other DNA sequences in the sample. The DNA of the CDR3 is TGTGCCAGCTCACCTGATCGGGGTGGCTACACCTTC. Residues: CASSPDRGGYTF. The chain couples TRBV18 to TRBJ1-2; the D is unclear. The ends were cut back, 3 bases at V and 7 bases at J, with 9 bases in the middle. Germline CDR1 is KGHSH and CDR2 is LQKENI. This CDR3 has 12 amino acids. The full variable domain, in which reference TRBV18 and TRBJ1-2 provide the parts outside the CDR3, is NAGVMQNPRHLVRRRGQEARLRCSPMKGHSHVYWYRQLPEEGLKFMVYLQKENIIDESGMPKERFSAEFPKEGPSILRIQQVVRGDSAAYFCASSPDRGGYTFGSGTRLTVV.

The V call is TRBV27, the J call TRBJ2-5; TRBD1 matches at 9 bases. Per germline, CDR1 MNHEY and CDR2 SMNVEV (reference sequence). The CDR3 loop spans 13 amino acids. The trim removed 6 bases at V and 5 bases at J, leaving 4 bases unmatched. CDR3 loop: CASSSDRGETQYF. CDR3 sequence (DNA): TGTGCCAGCAGCTCCGACAGGGGGGAGACCCAGTACTTC.

The CDR3 spells CASSGRRQGSTEAFF. Written as DNA, the CDR3 is TGTGCCAGCAGCGGACGACGACAGGGAAGCACTGAAGCTTTCTTT. The chain joins TRBV2 to TRBJ1-1, with 7 bases identical to TRBD1. V lost 6 bases and J lost 4; bases outside the gene matches: 11. Germline V gene data show CDR1 as SNHLY and CDR2 as FYNNEI. The CDR3 covers 15 residues.

This chain links TRBV7-2 with TRBJ1-5; 8 bases are shared with TRBD1. The V and J ends lost 1 base and 3 bases, in that order; junction bases with no gene match: 2. Per the germline V gene, CDR1 is SGHTA and CDR2 is FQGNSA. This CDR3 has 15 amino acids. In DNA form, the CDR3 reads TGTGCCAGCAGCTTAGACAGGGGGAACAATCAGCCCCAGCATTTT. Amino acid sequence: CASSLDRGNNQPQHF. Combining the CDR3 with reference TRBV7-2 and TRBJ1-5 gives the whole variable domain GAGVSQSPSNKVTEKGKDVELRCDPISGHTALYWYRQSLGQGLEFLIYFQGNSAPDKSGLPSDRFSAERTGGSVSTLTIQRTQQEDSAVYLCASSLDRGNNQPQHFGDGTRLSIL.

The chain's CDR3 is CASSLVRGLPEAFF. The DNA for the CDR3 is TGTGCCAGCAGCTTAGTAAGGGGGCTCCCTGAAGCTTTCTTT. The chain has TRBV13 and TRBJ1-1, with 7 nucleotides matching TRBD1. There are 14 residues in the CDR3. Germline trimming cut 1 base from V and 6 bases from J; bases unmatched to any gene: 5. Germline CDR1 PRHDT, CDR2 FYEKMQ (reference sequence).

In this sample, this clone turned up a few times. The V and J genes are TRBV10-1 and TRBJ2-1; unclear D gene. V gave up 0 bases and J gave up 5 bases, with 8 bases separating them. Germline lookup yields CDR1 WNHNN and CDR2 SYGVQD (reference sequence). The CDR3 sequence is 14 residues long. In DNA form, the CDR3 reads TGCGCCAGCAGTGAGTCGTTGGCCAACAATGAGCAGTTCTTC. This codes for CASSESLANNEQFF.

This chain links TRBV4-1 with TRBJ1-1; 8 bases map to TRBD1. The CDR3 is 14 amino acids. CDR1 MGHRA and CDR2 YSYEKL come from the germline V gene. The V and J ends lost 4 bases and 5 bases, in that order; junction bases with no gene match: 6. This CDR3 reads CASSLRTGRTEAFF. The CDR3 DNA is TGCGCCAGCAGCCTCCGGACAGGGAGAACTGAAGCTTTCTTT.

This clone was seen a single time. The chain has TRBV11-2 and TRBJ2-7, with D perhaps TRBD2 (6 bases). Germline CDR1 reads SGHAT; CDR2 reads FQNNGV. With 4 bases removed from V and 6 bases from J, the gap between germline ends came to 13 bases. The CDR3 length is 13 residues. The CDR3 nucleotides are TGTGCCAGCAGCTCCCAGACTAGTGTCGAGCAGTACTTC. This translates into CASSSQTSVEQYF. Combining the CDR3 with reference TRBV11-2 and TRBJ2-7 gives the whole variable domain EAGVAQSPRYKIIEKRQSVAFWCNPISGHATLYWYQQILGQGPKLLIQFQNNGVVDDSQLPKDRFSAERLKGVDSTLKIQPAKLEDSAVYLCASSSQTSVEQYFGPGTRLTVT.

J is TRBJ2-2 and V is TRBV2; the match to TRBD2 covers 10 bases. The junction had 7 bases not matched to a gene; V was cut back by 3 bases and J by 6 bases. CDR1 SNHLY and CDR2 FYNNEI come from the germline V gene. The CDR3 extends over 16 amino acids. The CDR3 region is CASSEKREGPSGELFF. CDR3 sequence (DNA): TGTGCCAGCAGTGAGAAGCGGGAGGGCCCCTCCGGGGAGCTGTTTTTT.

The V call is TRBV5-5, the J call TRBJ2-6, with D possibly being TRBD2 (6 bases). This CDR3 has 18 residues. V lost 0 bases, J lost 4 bases, and 17 bases lay in between. Germline CDR1 SGHKS, CDR2 YYEKEE (reference sequence). The CDR3 DNA is TGTGCCAGCAGCTTGGCGGCGTGGTCGGGGGTAGGGGCCAACGTCCTGACTTTC. Protein sequence: CASSLAAWSGVGANVLTF.

This clone was seen a single time. The chain is built from TRBV5-1 and TRBJ2-5; 8 bases agree with TRBD1. The J call is doubtful: the DNA matches TRBJ2-7 better. Germline-derived CDR1 and CDR2 are SGHRS and YFSETQ. The CDR3 is 14 residues long. In nucleotides, the CDR3 is TGCGCCAGCAGCTCAGGGGGCAACTCCTACGAGCAGTACTTC. It codes for CASSSGGNSYEQYF.